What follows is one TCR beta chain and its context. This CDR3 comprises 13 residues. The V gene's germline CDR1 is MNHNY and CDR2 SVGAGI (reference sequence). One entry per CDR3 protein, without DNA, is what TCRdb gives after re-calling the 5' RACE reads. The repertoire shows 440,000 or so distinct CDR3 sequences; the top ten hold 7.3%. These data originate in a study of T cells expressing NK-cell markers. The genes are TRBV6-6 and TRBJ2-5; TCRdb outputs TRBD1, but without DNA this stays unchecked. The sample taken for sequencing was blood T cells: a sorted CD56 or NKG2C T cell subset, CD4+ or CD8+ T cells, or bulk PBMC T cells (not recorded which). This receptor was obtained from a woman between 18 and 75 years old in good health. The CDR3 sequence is CASSWTGQETQYF.